Reported below is one TCR beta chain. The antigen is not known. The method was immunoSEQ multiplex PCR; TCRdb's version includes in-frame clones alone and lacks a portion of them. The sample has under 25,000 clones; approximately 78% are singletons. The data belong to a study of graft-versus-host responses after intestinal transplantation. Study at large: Each of the recipients got a multivisceral, liver-intestinal, or isolated intestinal transplant. The study gave all recipients anti-thymocyte globulin induction, then tacrolimus and steroids for about three years. Findings and limits, study-wide: The study found high graft-versus-host to host-versus-graft clonal ratios in allografts of patients with graft-donor T cell macrochimerism. Some GvH clones appeared in ileal mucosa or blood before recipient bone marrow.

The sample consisted of unstimulated CD8+ T cells sorted from spleen or lymph node cells, taken before transplant. This TCR was recovered from a human donor who was the organ donor for an intestinal transplant.

The CDR3, as DNA: TGTGCCATCAGTGGGACTAGCAGAGAGACCCAGTACTTC. Translating it yields CAISGTSRETQYF. V usage is TRBV10-3 and J usage is TRBJ2-5; 8 nucleotides line up with TRBD2. The germline CDR1 and CDR2 sequences are ENHRY and SYGVKD. The CDR3 loop spans 13 amino acids. J lost 4 bases, V lost 4 bases, and 2 bases had no gene match.